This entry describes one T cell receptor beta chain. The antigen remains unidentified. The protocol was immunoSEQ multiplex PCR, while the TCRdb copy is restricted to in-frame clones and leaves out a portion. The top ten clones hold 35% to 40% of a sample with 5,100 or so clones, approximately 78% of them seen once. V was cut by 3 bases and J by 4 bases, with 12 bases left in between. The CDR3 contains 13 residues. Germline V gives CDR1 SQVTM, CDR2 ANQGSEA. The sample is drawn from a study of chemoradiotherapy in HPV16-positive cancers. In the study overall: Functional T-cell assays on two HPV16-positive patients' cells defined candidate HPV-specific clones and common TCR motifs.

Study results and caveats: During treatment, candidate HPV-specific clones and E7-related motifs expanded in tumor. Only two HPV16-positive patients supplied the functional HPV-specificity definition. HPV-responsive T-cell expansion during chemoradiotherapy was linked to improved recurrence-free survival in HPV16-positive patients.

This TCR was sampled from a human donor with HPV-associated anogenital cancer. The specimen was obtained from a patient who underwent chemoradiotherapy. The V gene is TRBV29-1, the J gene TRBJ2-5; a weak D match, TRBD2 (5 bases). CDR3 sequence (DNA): TGCAGCGTTGAGGACGAGCGGAGAGAGACCCAGTACTTC. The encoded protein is CSVEDERRETQYF.